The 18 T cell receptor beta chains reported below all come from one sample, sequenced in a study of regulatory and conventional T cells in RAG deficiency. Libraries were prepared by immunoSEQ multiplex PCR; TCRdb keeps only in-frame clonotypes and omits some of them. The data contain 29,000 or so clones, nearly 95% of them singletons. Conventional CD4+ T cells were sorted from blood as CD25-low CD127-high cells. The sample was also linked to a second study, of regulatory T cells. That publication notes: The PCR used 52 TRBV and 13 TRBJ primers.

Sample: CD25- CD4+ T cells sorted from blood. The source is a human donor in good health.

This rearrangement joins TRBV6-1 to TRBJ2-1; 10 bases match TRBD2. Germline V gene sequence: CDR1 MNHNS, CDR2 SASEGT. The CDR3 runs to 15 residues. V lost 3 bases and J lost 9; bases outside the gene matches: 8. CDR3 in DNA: TGTGCCAGCAGTGACAGCGGGGGGGCCTCGGGTGAGCAGTTCTTC. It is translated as CASSDSGGASGEQFF.

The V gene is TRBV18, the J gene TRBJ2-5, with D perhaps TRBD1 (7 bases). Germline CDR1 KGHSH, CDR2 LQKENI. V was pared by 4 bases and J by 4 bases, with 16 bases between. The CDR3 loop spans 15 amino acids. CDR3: CASSRSGGPPETQYF. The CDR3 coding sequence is TGTGCCAGCTCACGTTCAGGGGGGCCTCCAGAGACCCAGTACTTC.

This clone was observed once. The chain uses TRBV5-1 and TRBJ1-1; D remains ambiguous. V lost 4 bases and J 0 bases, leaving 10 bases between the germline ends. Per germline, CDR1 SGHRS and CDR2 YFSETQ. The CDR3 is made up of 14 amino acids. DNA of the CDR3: TGCGCCAGCAGCCCCGGGGAGGTGAACACTGAAGCTTTCTTT. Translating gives CASSPGEVNTEAFF.

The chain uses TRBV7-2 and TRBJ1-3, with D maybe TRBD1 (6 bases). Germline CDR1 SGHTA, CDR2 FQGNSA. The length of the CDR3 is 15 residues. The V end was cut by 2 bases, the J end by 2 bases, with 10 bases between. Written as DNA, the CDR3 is TGTGCCAGCAGCTTAAGATACAGGGCTGGAAACACCATATATTTT. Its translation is CASSLRYRAGNTIYF.

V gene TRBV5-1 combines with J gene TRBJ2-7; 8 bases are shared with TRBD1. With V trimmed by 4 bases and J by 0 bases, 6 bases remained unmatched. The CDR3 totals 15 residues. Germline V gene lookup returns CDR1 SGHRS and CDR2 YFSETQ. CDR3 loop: CASSREQGGSYEQYF. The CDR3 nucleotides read TGCGCCAGCAGCAGAGAACAGGGGGGCTCCTACGAGCAGTACTTC.

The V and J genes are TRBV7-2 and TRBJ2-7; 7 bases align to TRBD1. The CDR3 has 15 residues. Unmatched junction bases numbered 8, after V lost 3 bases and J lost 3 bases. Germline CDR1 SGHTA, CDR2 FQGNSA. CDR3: CASSLKMAGGYEQYF. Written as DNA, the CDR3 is TGTGCCAGCAGCTTGAAGATGGCAGGGGGCTACGAGCAGTACTTC.

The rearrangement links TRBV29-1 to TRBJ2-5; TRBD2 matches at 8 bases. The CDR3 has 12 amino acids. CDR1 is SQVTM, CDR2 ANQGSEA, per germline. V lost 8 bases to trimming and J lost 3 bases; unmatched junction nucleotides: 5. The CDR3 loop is CSSRRGEETQYF. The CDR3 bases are TGCAGCTCCCGGCGGGGGGAAGAGACCCAGTACTTC.

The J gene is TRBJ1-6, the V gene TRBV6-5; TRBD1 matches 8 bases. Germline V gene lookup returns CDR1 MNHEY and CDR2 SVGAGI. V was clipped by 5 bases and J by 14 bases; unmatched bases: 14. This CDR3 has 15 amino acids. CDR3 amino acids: CASSPPTGATGSLHF. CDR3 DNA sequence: TGTGCCAGCAGTCCCCCGACAGGGGCTACAGGGTCCCTCCACTTT.

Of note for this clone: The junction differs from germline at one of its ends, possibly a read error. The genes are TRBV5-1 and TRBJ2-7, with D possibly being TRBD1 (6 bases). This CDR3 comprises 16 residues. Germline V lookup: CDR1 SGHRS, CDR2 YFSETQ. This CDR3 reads CASTLGRDRQTYEQYF. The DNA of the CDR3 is TGCGCCAGCACCTTGGGCCGTGACAGGCAAACCTACGAGCAGTACTTC.

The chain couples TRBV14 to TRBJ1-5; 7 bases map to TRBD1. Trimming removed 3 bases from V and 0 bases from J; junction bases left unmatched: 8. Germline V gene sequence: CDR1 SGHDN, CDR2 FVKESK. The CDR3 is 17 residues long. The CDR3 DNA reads TGTGCCAGCAGCCATTTAGGGACAGCCCCTAGCAATCAGCCCCAGCATTTT. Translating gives CASSHLGTAPSNQPQHF.

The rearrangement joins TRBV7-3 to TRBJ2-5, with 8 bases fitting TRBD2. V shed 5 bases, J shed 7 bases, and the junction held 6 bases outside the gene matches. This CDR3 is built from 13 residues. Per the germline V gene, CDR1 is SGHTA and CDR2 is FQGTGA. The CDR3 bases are TGTGCCAGCAGCCGAGGCAGCGGGAGGACCCAGTACTTC. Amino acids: CASSRGSGRTQYF. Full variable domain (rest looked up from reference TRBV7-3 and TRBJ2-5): GAGVSQTPSNKVTEKGKYVELRCDPISGHTALYWYRQSLGQGPEFLIYFQGTGAADDSGLPNDRFFAVRPEGSVSTLKIQRTERGDSAVYLCASSRGSGRTQYFGPGTRLLVL.

The CDR3 protein is CASRASLNTEAFF. In DNA form, the CDR3 reads TGCGCCAGCAGGGCCTCCCTGAACACTGAAGCTTTCTTT. This chain joins TRBV10-1 and TRBJ1-1; D gene ambiguous. Germline loops: CDR1 WNHNN, CDR2 SYGVQD (reference sequence). CDR3 size: 13 residues. V shed 6 bases and J shed 0 bases, with 8 bases lying between them.

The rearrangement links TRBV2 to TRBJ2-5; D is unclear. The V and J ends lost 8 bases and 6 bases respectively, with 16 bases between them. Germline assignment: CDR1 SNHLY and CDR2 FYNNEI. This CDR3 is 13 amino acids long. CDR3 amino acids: CASCEPVTKTQYF. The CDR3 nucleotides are TGTGCCAGCTGCGAGCCGGTTACCAAGACCCAGTACTTC. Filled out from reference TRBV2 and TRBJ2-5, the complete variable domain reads EPEVTQTPSHQVTQMGQEVILRCVPISNHLYFYWYRQILGQKVEFLVSFYNNEISEKSEIFDDQFSVERPDGSNFTLKIRSTKLEDSAMYFCASCEPVTKTQYFGPGTRLLVL.

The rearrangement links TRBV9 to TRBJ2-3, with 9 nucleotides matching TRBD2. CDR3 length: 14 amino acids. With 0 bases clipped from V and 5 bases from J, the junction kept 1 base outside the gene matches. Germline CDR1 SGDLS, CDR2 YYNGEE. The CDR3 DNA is TGTGCCAGCAGCGTAGATAGCGGGGGAGATACGCAGTATTTT. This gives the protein CASSVDSGGDTQYF.

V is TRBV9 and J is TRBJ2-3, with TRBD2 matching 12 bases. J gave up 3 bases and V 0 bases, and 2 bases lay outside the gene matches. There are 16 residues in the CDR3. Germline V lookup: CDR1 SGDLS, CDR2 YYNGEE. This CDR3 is CASSVDLAGGTDTQYF. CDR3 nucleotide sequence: TGTGCCAGCAGCGTAGACCTAGCGGGGGGGACAGATACGCAGTATTTT.

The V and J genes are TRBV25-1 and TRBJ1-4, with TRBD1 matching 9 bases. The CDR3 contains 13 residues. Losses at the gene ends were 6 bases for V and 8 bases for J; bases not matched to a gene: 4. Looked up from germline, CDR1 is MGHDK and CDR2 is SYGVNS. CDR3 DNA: TGTGCCAGCAGACAGGGGGCGTGGGAAAAACTGTTTTTT. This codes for CASRQGAWEKLFF.

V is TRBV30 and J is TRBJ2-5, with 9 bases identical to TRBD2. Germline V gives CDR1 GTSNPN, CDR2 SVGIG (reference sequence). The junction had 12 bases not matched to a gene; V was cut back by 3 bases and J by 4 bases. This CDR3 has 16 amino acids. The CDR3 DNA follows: TGTGCCTGGAGGTCCAGGGTAGCGGGGGCGGGAGAGACCCAGTACTTC. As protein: CAWRSRVAGAGETQYF.

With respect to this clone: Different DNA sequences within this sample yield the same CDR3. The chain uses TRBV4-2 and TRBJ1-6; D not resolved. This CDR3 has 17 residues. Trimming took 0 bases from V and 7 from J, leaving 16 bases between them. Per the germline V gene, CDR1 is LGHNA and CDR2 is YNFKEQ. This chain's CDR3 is CASSQEVGRIGNSPLHF. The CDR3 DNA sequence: TGTGCCAGCAGCCAAGAGGTCGGGAGGATAGGGAATTCACCCCTCCACTTT.